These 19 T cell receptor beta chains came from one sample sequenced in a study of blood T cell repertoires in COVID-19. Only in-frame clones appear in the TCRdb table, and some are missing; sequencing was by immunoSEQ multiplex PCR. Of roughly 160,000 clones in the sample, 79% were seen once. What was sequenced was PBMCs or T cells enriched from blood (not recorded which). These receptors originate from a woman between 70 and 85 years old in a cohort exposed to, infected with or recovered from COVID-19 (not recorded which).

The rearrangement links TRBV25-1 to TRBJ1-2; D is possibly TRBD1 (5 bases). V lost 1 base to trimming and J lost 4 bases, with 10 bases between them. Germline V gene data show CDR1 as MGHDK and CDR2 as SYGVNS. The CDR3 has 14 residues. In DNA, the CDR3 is TGTGCCAGCAGTGAATCCCAGGGTCTCTATGGCTACACCTTC. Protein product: CASSESQGLYGYTF.

Written as DNA, the CDR3 is TGTGCCAGCAGCCACGCACAGACCTACACAGATACGCAGTATTTT. Its translation: CASSHAQTYTDTQYF. The rearrangement joins TRBV3-1 (or the pseudogene TRBV3-2) to TRBJ2-3; D not resolved. The length of the CDR3 is 15 residues. Trimming left V 3 bases short and J 2 bases short, with 12 bases between. In germline, CDR1 is LGHDT, CDR2 YNNKEL (reference sequence).

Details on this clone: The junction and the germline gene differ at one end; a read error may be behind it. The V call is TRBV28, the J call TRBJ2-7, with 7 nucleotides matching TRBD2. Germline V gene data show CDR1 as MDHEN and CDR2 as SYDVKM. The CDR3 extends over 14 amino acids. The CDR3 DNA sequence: TGTGCCAGCAGTGCTCACGGGGGGTCCTTCGAGCAGTACTTC. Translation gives CASSAHGGSFEQYF.

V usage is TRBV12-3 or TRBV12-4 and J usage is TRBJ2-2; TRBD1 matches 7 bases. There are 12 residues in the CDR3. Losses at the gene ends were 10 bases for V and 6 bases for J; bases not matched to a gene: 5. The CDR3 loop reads CATRQGAGELFF. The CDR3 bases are TGTGCCACAAGACAGGGTGCCGGGGAGCTGTTTTTT.

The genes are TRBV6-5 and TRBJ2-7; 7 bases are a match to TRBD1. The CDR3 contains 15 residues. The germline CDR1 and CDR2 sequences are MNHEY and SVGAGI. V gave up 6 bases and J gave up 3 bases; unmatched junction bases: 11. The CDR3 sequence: CASRDSGTANYEQYF. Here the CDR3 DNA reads TGTGCCAGCAGAGACTCCGGGACAGCCAACTACGAGCAGTACTTC.

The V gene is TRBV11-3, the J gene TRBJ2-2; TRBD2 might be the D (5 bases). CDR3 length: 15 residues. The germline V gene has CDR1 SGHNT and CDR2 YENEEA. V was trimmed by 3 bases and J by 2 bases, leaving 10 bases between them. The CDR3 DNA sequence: TGTGCCAGCAGCTTCGGCGGAGGAAACACCGGGGAGCTGTTTTTT. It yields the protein CASSFGGGNTGELFF.

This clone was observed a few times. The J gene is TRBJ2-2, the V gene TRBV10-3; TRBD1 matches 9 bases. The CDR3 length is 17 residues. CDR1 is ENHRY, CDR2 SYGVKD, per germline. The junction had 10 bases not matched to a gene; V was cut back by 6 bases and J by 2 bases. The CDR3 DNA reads TGTGCCATCAGGAAGACAGGGGGTCAACTCAACACCGGGGAGCTGTTTTTT. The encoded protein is CAIRKTGGQLNTGELFF.

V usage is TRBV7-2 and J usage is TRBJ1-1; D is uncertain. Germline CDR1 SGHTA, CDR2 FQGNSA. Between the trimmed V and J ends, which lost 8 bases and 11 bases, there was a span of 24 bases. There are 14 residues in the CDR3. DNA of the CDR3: TGTGCCAGCCGCCCGGACGCCAATAGCGATGATGCTTTCTTT. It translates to CASRPDANSDDAFF. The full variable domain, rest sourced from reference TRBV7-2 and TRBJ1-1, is GAGVSQSPSNKVTEKGKDVELRCDPISGHTALYWYRQSLGQGLEFLIYFQGNSAPDKSGLPSDRFSAERTGGSVSTLTIQRTQQEDSAVYLCASRPDANSDDAFFGQGTRLTVV.

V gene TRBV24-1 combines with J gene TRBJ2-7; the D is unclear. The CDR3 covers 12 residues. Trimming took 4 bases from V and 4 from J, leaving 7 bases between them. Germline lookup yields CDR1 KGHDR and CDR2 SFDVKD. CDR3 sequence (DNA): TGTGCCACCAGTGACCGAGAATACGAGCAGTACTTC. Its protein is CATSDREYEQYF.

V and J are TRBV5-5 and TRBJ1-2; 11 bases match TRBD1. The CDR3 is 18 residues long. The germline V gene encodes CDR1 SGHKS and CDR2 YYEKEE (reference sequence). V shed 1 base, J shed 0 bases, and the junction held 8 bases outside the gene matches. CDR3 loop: CASSLNAGQGGTNYGYTF. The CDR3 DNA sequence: TGTGCCAGCAGCTTGAACGCGGGACAGGGGGGTACTAACTATGGCTACACCTTC. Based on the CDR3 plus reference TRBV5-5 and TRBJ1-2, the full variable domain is DAGVTQSPTHLIKTRGQQVTLRCSPISGHKSVSWYQQVLGQGPQFIFQYYEKEERGRGNFPDRFSARQFPNYSSELNVNALLLGDSALYLCASSLNAGQGGTNYGYTFGSGTRLTVV.

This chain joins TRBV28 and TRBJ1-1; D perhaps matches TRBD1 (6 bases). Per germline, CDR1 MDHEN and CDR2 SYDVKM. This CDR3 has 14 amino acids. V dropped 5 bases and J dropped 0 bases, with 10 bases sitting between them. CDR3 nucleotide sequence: TGTGCCAGCAGTCCCAGGGGAATGAACACTGAAGCTTTCTTT. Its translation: CASSPRGMNTEAFF.

CDR3 in DNA: TGTGCCACCAGCAGAGATAGCCAGCCCCAGCATTTT. Residues: CATSRDSQPQHF. The chain uses TRBV15 and TRBJ1-5; the D is unclear. With 0 bases removed from V and 7 bases from J, the gap between germline ends came to 4 bases. Germline V lookup: CDR1 LNHNV, CDR2 YYDKDF (reference sequence). CDR3 size: 12 residues.

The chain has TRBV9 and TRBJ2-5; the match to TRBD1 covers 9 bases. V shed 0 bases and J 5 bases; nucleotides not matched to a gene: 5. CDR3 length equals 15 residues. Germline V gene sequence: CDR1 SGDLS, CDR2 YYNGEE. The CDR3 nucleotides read TGTGCCAGCAGCGTAGAGGGGACAGGGAAGGAGACCCAGTACTTC. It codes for CASSVEGTGKETQYF.

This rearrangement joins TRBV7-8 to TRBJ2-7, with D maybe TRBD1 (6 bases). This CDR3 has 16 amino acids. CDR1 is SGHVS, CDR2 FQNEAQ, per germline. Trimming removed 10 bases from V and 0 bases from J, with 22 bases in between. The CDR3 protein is CATTPLQGRSSYEQYF. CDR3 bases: TGTGCCACAACCCCCTTACAGGGTCGAAGCTCCTACGAGCAGTACTTC.

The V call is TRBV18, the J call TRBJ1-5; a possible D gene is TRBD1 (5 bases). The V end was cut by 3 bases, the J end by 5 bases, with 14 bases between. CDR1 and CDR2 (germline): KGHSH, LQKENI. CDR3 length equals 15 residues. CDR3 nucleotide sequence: TGTGCCAGCTCACCCGCCCAGGGCCGAGATCAGCCCCAGCATTTT. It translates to CASSPAQGRDQPQHF.

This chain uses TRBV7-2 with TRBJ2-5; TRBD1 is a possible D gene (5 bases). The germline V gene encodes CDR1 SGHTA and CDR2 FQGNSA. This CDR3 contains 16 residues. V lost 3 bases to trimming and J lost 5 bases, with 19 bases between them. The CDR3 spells CASSLGRPLRRETQYF. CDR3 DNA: TGTGCCAGCAGCTTGGGGCGGCCCTTACGTAGGGAGACCCAGTACTTC.

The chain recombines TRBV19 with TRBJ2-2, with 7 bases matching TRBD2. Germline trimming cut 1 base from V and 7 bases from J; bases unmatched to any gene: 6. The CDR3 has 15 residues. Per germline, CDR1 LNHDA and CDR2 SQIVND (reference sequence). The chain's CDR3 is CASSIGLARDGELFF. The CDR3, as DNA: TGTGCCAGTAGTATAGGACTAGCTCGGGACGGGGAGCTGTTTTTT.

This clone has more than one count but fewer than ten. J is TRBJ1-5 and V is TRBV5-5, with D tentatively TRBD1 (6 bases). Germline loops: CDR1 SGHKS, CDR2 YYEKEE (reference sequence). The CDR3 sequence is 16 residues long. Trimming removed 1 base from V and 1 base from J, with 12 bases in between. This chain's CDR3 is CASSLLGGASNQPQHF. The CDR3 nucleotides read TGTGCCAGCAGCTTGTTGGGGGGGGCCAGCAATCAGCCCCAGCATTTT.

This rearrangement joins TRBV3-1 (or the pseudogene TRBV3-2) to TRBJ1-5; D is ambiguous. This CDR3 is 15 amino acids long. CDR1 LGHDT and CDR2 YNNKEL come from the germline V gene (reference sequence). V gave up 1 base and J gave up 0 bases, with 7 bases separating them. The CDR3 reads CASSQGVNSNQPQHF. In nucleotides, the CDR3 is TGTGCCAGCAGCCAAGGAGTGAATAGCAATCAGCCCCAGCATTTT.